This T cell receptor (beta chain) originates from a study of cytomegalovirus exposure and HLA in healthy donors. Study at large: A prior study identified over 100 million unique TCR beta sequences from 200 million or so T cells. Study-level points and caveats: Later on, an analysis found that several of the most significant clusters appeared to be linked to common viral pathogens, which included parvovirus B19. TCR beta chains numbering about 160 were designated cytomegalovirus-associated.

PCR primers comprised 60 Vbeta and 13 Jbeta primers. Clones were read by immunoSEQ multiplex PCR, and TCRdb kept only the in-frame ones, dropping some. Counted here are some 130,000 clones, over 60% occurring once; the ten biggest clones make up 1.5% to 2.5%. For this clone: What it recognizes is unknown.

Sequencing used PBMCs. The sequence came from a man younger than 35 in good health and CMV-seronegative.

CDR3 protein: CASGGLAGGFIQYF. CDR3 coding DNA: TGTGCCAGTGGGGGACTAGCGGGAGGGTTCATTCAGTACTTC. This chain uses TRBV19 with TRBJ2-4; TRBD2 matches at 16 bases. There are 14 residues in the CDR3. V shed 8 bases and J 9 bases; nucleotides not matched to a gene: 4. Per the germline V gene, CDR1 is LNHDA and CDR2 is SQIVND (reference sequence). Full variable domain (remainder filled in from reference TRBV19 and TRBJ2-4): DGGITQSPKYLFRKEGQNVTLSCEQNLNHDAMYWYRQDPGQGLRLIYYSQIVNDFQKGDIAEGYSVSREKKESFPLTVTSAQKNPTAFYLCASGGLAGGFIQYFGAGTRLSVL.